Listed below are T cell receptor beta chains from one sample, sequenced in a study of blood T cells in healthy people across ages. Using its own MiXCR run on the 5' RACE reads, TCRdb lists one record per CDR3 protein. Of roughly 1,300,000 distinct CDR3 sequences listed, approximately 60% are singletons. The specimen sequenced was blood. The receptor source for this set is a man younger than 35 in good health. CDR3s include the opening cysteine and the closing phenylalanine or tryptophan. D genes are given only for firm matches. For some rows the clone size is stated as once, few or many, or as a class when expanded; others skip it.

TRBJ2-7	-	TRBV6-5	-	TGTGCCAGCAGTTACGACCCCGCCTACGAGCAGTACTTC	CASSYDPAYEQYF
TRBJ2-1	few	TRBV7-9	-	TGTGCCAGCGTACTCGATAGGGTTAACGAGCAGTTCTTC	CASVLDRVNEQFF
TRBJ1-2	-	TRBV12-3/TRBV12-4	-	TGTGCCAGCACCCCCCTTGCAATTAGTAACTATGGCTACACCTTC	CASTPLAISNYGYTF
TRBJ2-5	-	TRBV6-5	TRBD2	TGTGCCAGCAGACCCGGACTAGCGGGAGAAGATGAGCAGTACTTC	CASRPGLAGEDEQYF
TRBJ2-7	few	TRBV25-1	TRBD1	TGTGCCAGCAGTGAATTAGGGACAGCGGACGAGCAGTACTTC	CASSELGTADEQYF
TRBJ2-7	-	TRBV11-3	TRBD1	TGTGCCAGCAGCGCCGGGACAGGGGACCACGAGCAGTACTTC	CASSAGTGDHEQYF
TRBJ2-7	-	TRBV4-1	-	TGCGCCAGCAGCCAAGGGCCGGGCGAAACCTACGAGCAGTACTTC	CASSQGPGETYEQYF
TRBJ2-5	-	TRBV2	-	TGTGCCAGAAGGGACGGCGGAGGGGCCCAGTACTTC	CARRDGGGAQYF
TRBJ2-4	few	TRBV6-1	TRBD2	TGTGCCACGATCAAGACGGGGACTAGCGGGAGTAAGAACATTCAGTACTTC	CATIKTGTSGSKNIQYF
TRBJ2-3	once	TRBV6-5	-	TGTGCCAGCAGTTACTTAAGCAACACAGATACGCAGTATTTT	CASSYLSNTDTQYF
TRBJ1-2	-	TRBV4-1	TRBD1	TGCGCCAGCAGCCCCCATACTGGGACAGGGGCATATGGCTACACCTTC	CASSPHTGTGAYGYTF
TRBJ1-2	-	TRBV7-9	-	TGTGCCAGCAGCTTAGCGGAGCTGGGGGACTATGGCTACACCTTC	CASSLAELGDYGYTF
TRBJ2-1	-	TRBV27	-	TGTGCCAGCAGTTTTGAGGGGGGGAATAAATGGAATGAGCAGTTCTTC	CASSFEGGNKWNEQFF
TRBJ2-7	-	TRBV12-3/TRBV12-4	-	TGTGCCAGCAGTTTATTTACGCTCACAGGGCCCCTTTACGAGCAGTACTTC	CASSLFTLTGPLYEQYF
TRBJ1-2	-	TRBV6-6	-	TGTGCCAGCAGTTATACAGGCGGGAACGACTATGGCTACACCTTC	CASSYTGGNDYGYTF